The 11 T cell receptor beta chains presented below share a single source sample, sequenced in a study of cytomegalovirus exposure and HLA in healthy donors. The assay was immunoSEQ multiplex PCR, and TCRdb's table has in-frame clones only and misses some. This table holds about 110,000 clones, 70% to 85% found once. The sequenced material came from PBMCs. The receptors were gathered from a woman aged 18-29 years in good health and CMV-seronegative.

The chain joins TRBV30 to TRBJ1-2; possibly TRBD1 for D (6 bases). Germline V gene sequence: CDR1 GTSNPN, CDR2 SVGIG (reference sequence). The CDR3 sequence is 15 residues long. V lost 1 base and J lost 8, with 20 bases in between. CDR3 DNA sequence: TGTGCCTGGAGTGGGATGGGGGGGCAAGGGGAAGGCTACACCTTC. Protein product: CAWSGMGGQGEGYTF.

The V gene is TRBV6-1, the J gene TRBJ1-6; 10 bases are a match to TRBD1. V lost 2 bases, J lost 5 bases, and 6 bases stayed unmatched. Germline lookup yields CDR1 MNHNS and CDR2 SASEGT. The CDR3 contains 17 residues. In DNA form, the CDR3 reads TGTGCCAGCAGTGAAAAGACAGGGGGCCTTAATAATTCACCCCTCCACTTT. It codes for CASSEKTGGLNNSPLHF.

The CDR3 region has the DNA TGTGCCAGCAGTTTTACAGGGGCGGGCGAGCAGTACTTC. Its translation is CASSFTGAGEQYF. This chain links TRBV27 with TRBJ2-7, with 7 bases aligning to TRBD1. The V and J ends lost 3 bases and 6 bases, in that order; junction bases with no gene match: 5. The CDR3 has 13 residues. CDR1 is MNHEY and CDR2 is SMNVEV in the germline V gene (reference sequence).

The sample holds a few counts of this clone. The chain couples TRBV23-1 to TRBJ2-4, with D possibly being TRBD2 (6 bases). TRBV23-1 is known as an ORF, though its function is uncertain. This CDR3 spans 17 amino acids. V dropped 7 bases and J dropped 1 base, with 20 bases sitting between them. CDR3 protein: CASTVPVREVAKNIQYF. DNA of the CDR3: TGCGCCAGCACGGTTCCCGTCAGGGAGGTCGCCAAAAACATTCAGTACTTC.

This clone has just one count. V and J are TRBV6-6 and TRBJ1-2, with 9 positions matching TRBD1. Germline CDR1 reads MNHNY; CDR2 reads SVGAGI (reference sequence). The CDR3 contains 16 residues. Losses at the gene ends were 4 bases for V and 1 base for J; bases not matched to a gene: 7. The chain's CDR3 is CASSFTNRGRNYGYTF. In nucleotides, the CDR3 is TGTGCCAGCAGTTTTACGAACAGGGGGCGTAACTATGGCTACACCTTC.

The chain joins TRBV10-1 to TRBJ2-7; 7 bases map to TRBD1. Germline values: CDR1 WNHNN, CDR2 SYGVQD (reference sequence). The CDR3 has 15 residues. The V gene end was trimmed by 11 bases and the J gene end by 0 bases; junction bases not matched to a gene: 13. CDR3 bases: TGCGCCTCGCCCGACTCCGGGACAGACTCCTACGAGCAGTACTTC. Protein product: CASPDSGTDSYEQYF.

The rearrangement uses TRBV6-5 and TRBJ2-2; a weak D match, TRBD1 (5 bases). From germline, CDR1 is MNHEY and CDR2 SVGAGI. The CDR3 has 14 amino acids. The V and J ends lost 5 bases and 6 bases respectively, with 13 bases between them. This chain's CDR3 is CASSLYKTAGELFF. In DNA, the CDR3 is TGTGCCAGCAGTCTATACAAGACAGCCGGGGAGCTGTTTTTT.

J is TRBJ1-2 and V is TRBV9; no clear D. V shed 4 bases and J shed 5 bases, with 6 bases lying between them. Germline assignment: CDR1 SGDLS and CDR2 YYNGEE. The CDR3 loop spans 11 amino acids. CDR3 coding DNA: TGTGCCAGCAGCCACGAGTATGGCTACACCTTC. Protein: CASSHEYGYTF.

V usage is TRBV11-1 and J usage is TRBJ2-7, with 8 bases matching TRBD2. CDR3 length: 14 amino acids. J was trimmed by 3 bases and V by 5 bases; bases with no gene match: 6. The V gene's germline CDR1 is SGHAT and CDR2 FQDESV (reference sequence). The CDR3 protein is CASSLSGGLYEQYF. In DNA form, the CDR3 reads TGTGCCAGCAGCCTTTCGGGGGGGCTCTACGAGCAGTACTTC.

The chain couples TRBV28 to TRBJ2-7, with a tentative D call TRBD1 (5 bases). Trimming removed 3 bases at V and 3 bases at J, with 18 bases between. The germline CDR1 and CDR2 sequences are MDHEN and SYDVKM. CDR3 length: 16 amino acids. CDR3 in DNA: TGTGCCAGCAGTTTCTTCGGCAGGGTCGGTTTCTACGAGCAGTACTTC. Amino acids: CASSFFGRVGFYEQYF.

This chain connects TRBV2 to TRBJ2-2; 9 bases are shared with TRBD2. Germline V gene lookup returns CDR1 SNHLY and CDR2 FYNNEI. This CDR3 is 17 amino acids long. Germline trimming cut 1 base from V and 0 bases from J; bases unmatched to any gene: 3. This CDR3 reads CASSEDSGGPNTGELFF. Written as DNA, the CDR3 is TGTGCCAGCAGTGAAGATAGCGGGGGACCGAACACCGGGGAGCTGTTTTTT.